This T cell receptor beta chain was obtained from a study of OX40 agonist ivuxolimab in advanced cancers. Worth noting for this clone: The antigen is undetermined.

Patients with a history of autoimmune disease or on systemic immunosuppression were excluded. Study-level points and caveats: Clonal expansion among partial responders at 0.1-3.0 mg/kg ranked near the lowest.

Here immunoSEQ multiplex PCR was the method, and the copy in TCRdb shows in-frame clones only, minus some. Seen here are under 95,000 clones, about 80% observed once, and the top ten hold less than 3%. The CDR3 covers 14 residues. The V and J ends lost 7 bases and 6 bases, in that order; junction bases with no gene match: 11. The V gene's germline CDR1 is MDHEN and CDR2 SYDVKM. The sequenced sample was CD4+ or CD8+ T cells sorted from blood, obtained in a trial of the OX40 agonist ivuxolimab. The receptor comes from an adult with an advanced solid tumor such as melanoma, head and neck, liver or kidney cancer. The chain couples TRBV28 to TRBJ1-1, with TRBD1 matching over 7 bases. The CDR3 protein is CASTGTAKVPEAFF. As DNA, the CDR3 is TGTGCCAGCACCGGGACAGCAAAAGTACCTGAAGCTTTCTTT.